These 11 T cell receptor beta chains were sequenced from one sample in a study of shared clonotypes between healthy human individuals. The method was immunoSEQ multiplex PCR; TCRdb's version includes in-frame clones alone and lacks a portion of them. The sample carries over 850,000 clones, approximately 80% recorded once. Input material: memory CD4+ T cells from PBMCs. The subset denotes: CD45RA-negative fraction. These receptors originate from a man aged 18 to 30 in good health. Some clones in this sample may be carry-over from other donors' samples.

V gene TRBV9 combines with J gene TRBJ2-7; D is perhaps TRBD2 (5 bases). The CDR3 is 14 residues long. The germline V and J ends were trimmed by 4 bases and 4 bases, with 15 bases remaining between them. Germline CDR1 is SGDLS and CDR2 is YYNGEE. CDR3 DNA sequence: TGTGCCAGCAGCCCTTCGGCGGGCGTTTACGAGCAGTACTTC. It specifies CASSPSAGVYEQYF.

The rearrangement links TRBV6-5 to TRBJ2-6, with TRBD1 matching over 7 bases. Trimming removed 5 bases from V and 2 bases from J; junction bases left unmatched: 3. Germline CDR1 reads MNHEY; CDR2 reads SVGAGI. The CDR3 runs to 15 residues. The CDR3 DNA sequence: TGTGCCAGCAGTCCAGGGGGTGCTGGGGCCAACGTCCTGACTTTC. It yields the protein CASSPGGAGANVLTF.

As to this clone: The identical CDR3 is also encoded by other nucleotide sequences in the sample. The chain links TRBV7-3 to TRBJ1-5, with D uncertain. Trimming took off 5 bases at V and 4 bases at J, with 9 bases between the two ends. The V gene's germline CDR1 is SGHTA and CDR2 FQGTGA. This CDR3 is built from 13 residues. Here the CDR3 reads CASSPDRNQPQHF. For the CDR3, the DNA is TGTGCCAGCAGCCCAGACCGGAATCAGCCCCAGCATTTT.

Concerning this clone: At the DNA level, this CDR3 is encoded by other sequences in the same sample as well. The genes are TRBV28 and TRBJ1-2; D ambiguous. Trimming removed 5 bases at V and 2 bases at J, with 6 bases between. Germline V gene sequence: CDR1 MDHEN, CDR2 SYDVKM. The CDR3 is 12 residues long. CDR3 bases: TGTGCCAGCAGTCGCCCGAACTATGGCTACACCTTC. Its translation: CASSRPNYGYTF.

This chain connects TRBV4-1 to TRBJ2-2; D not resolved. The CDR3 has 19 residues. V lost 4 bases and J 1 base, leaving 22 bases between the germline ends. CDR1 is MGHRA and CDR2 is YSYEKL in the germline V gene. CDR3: CASSPGRASKKLNTGELFF. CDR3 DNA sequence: TGCGCCAGCAGCCCAGGCCGGGCCAGTAAGAAATTGAACACCGGGGAGCTGTTTTTT.

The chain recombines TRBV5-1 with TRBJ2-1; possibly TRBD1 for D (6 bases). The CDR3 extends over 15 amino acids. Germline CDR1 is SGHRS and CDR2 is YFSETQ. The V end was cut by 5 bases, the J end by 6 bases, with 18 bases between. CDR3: CASRTSGTSVNEQFF. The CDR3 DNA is TGCGCCAGCAGAACATCCGGGACAAGCGTCAATGAGCAGTTCTTC.

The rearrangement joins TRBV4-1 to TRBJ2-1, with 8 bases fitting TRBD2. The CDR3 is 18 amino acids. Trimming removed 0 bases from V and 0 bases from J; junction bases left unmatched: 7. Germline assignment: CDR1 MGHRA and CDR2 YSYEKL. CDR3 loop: CASSQEKDGRASYNEQFF. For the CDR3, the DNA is TGCGCCAGCAGCCAAGAGAAGGACGGGAGGGCCTCCTACAATGAGCAGTTCTTC.

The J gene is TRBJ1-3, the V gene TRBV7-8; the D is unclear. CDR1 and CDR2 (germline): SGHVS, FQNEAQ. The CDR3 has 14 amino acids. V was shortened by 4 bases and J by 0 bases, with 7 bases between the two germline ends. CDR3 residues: CASSSPHSGNTIYF. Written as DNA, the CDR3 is TGTGCCAGCAGCTCCCCCCACTCTGGAAACACCATATATTTT.

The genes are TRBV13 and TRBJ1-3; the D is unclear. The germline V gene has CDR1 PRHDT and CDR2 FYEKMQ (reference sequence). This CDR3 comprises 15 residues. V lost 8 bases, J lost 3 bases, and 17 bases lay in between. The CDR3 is CASFSSRIRGNTIYF. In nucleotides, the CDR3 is TGTGCCAGCTTCTCATCCCGCATCCGTGGAAACACCATATATTTT.

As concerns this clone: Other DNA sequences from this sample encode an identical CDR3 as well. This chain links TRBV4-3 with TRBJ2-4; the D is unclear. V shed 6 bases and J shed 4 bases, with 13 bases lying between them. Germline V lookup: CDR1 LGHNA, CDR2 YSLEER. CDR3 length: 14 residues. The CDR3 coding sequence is TGCGCCAGCAGTTTAGATAGAGCTAAAAACATTCAGTACTTC. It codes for CASSLDRAKNIQYF.

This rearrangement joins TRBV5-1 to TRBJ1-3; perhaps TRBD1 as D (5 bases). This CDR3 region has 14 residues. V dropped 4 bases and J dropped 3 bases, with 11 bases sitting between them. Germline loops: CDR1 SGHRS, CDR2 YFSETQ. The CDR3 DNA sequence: TGCGCCAGCAGCACCCAGGGCGTTGGAAACACCATATATTTT. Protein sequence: CASSTQGVGNTIYF.